This is a list of T cell receptor beta chains from one sample in a study of OX40 agonist ivuxolimab in advanced cancers. The protocol was immunoSEQ multiplex PCR, while the TCRdb copy is restricted to in-frame clones and leaves out a portion. This table holds some 17,000 clones, about four fifths found once. The sample was CD4+ or CD8+ T cells sorted from blood, taken in a trial of the OX40 agonist ivuxolimab. The receptors derive from an adult with an advanced solid tumor such as melanoma, head and neck, liver or kidney cancer. CDR3s include the opening cysteine and the closing phenylalanine or tryptophan. Part of the rows lack a size; the others show once, few, many or a class for expanded clones.

CDR3 protein: CASSQEFDTQYF
V gene: TRBV4-2
clone size: few

CDR3 protein: CASSSFPSGSSYEQYF
V gene: TRBV5-4
clone size: NA

CDR3 protein: CASSTSGTSNEQFF
V gene: TRBV27
clone size: NA

CDR3 protein: CASSLVAGATEAFF
V gene: TRBV5-5
clone size: NA

CDR3 protein: CASSMAGGAWFTEAFF
V gene: TRBV19
clone size: few

CDR3 protein: CASRSGANNEQFF
V gene: TRBV27
clone size: NA

CDR3 protein: CASRTGAGELFF
V gene: TRBV27
clone size: NA

CDR3 protein: CASSHRGSSYNEQFF
V gene: TRBV28
clone size: NA

CDR3 protein: CASSESGGRGEQYF
V gene: TRBV10-2
clone size: NA

CDR3 protein: CSALPSPGLAGDEQYF
V gene: TRBV29-1
clone size: NA

CDR3 protein: CASSLAADLAYEQYF
V gene: TRBV7-2
clone size: NA

CDR3 protein: CASSSTGGGYEQYF
V gene: TRBV5-6
clone size: NA

CDR3 protein: CASRPGGRAFEQFF
V gene: TRBV7-2
clone size: NA

CDR3 protein: CASSLSGSYEQYF
V gene: TRBV7-3
clone size: NA